What follows are 23 T cell receptor beta chains derived from one specimen sequenced in a study of breast tumors, draining lymph nodes, adjacent tissues (dated by TCRdb to between 2015 and 2016). Library method: multiplex PCR. Sequencing was carried out with an Illumina HiSeq 2000. The public reads were quality trimmed at Q25 with fastp and then assembled into clones with MiXCR by TCRdb, keeping productive beta chains. Each entry is one CDR3 protein sequence, shown with its most common DNA and genes. This sample holds 45,000 or so distinct CDR3 sequences; 20% to 25% were observed only once. 6.5% to 8% of the sample lies in the top ten. Material: breast tumor tissue. These receptor sequences come from a female donor with breast cancer. Some clones in this sample may be carry-over from other donors' samples.

The rearrangement joins TRBV28 to TRBJ1-4; D call uncertain. V lost 6 bases, J lost 3 bases, and 14 bases lay in between. Per germline, CDR1 MDHEN and CDR2 SYDVKM. The CDR3 is made up of 15 amino acids. The CDR3 loop is CASSPITRANEKLFF. DNA of the CDR3: TGTGCCAGCAGCCCCATTACGAGGGCTAATGAAAAACTGTTTTTT.

Comment on this clonotype: One base away lies a much larger clone, so this may be a sequencing read error. The chain carries TRBV4-1 and TRBJ1-5; D gene ambiguous. The CDR3 covers 12 residues. Trimming cost V 1 base and J 6 bases, with 4 bases left between them. Germline-derived CDR1 and CDR2 are MGHRA and YSYEKL. DNA for the CDR3: TGCGCCAGCAGCCAAGGCAGTCAGCCCCAGCATTTT. This translates into CASSQGSQPQHF.

This clonotype appeared many times. This chain uses TRBV6-6 with TRBJ2-3; 10 bases match TRBD2. The CDR3 covers 20 residues. V was pared by 5 bases and J by 0 bases, with 17 bases of the junction left unmatched. Germline lookup yields CDR1 MNHNY and CDR2 SVGAGI (reference sequence). The CDR3 DNA is TGTGCCAGCAGTCCCCTAGGGGTTAGCGGGGGGAAGGGGAGCACAGATACGCAGTATTTT. Its protein is CASSPLGVSGGKGSTDTQYF.

The CDR3 sequence is CASSLLRGETQYF. The CDR3 DNA is TGTGCCAGCAGCCTCTTAAGGGGAGAGACCCAGTACTTC. The V gene is TRBV7-3, the J gene TRBJ2-5; TRBD1 is a possible D gene (5 bases). Between the trimmed V and J ends, which lost 5 bases and 4 bases, there was a span of 11 bases. Germline V lookup: CDR1 SGHTA, CDR2 FQGTGA. CDR3 size: 13 residues.

This clonotype was seen at least ten times. The chain links TRBV6-5 to TRBJ2-1, with 7 bases lining up with TRBD1. With 6 bases clipped from V and 4 bases from J, the junction kept 15 bases outside the gene matches. CDR1 and CDR2 (germline): MNHEY, SVGAGI. The CDR3 consists of 17 residues. CDR3 loop: CASSRTRGQNFYNEQFF. In DNA, the CDR3 is TGTGCCAGCAGCCGTACCCGGGGACAGAACTTTTACAATGAGCAGTTCTTC.

This clonotype was recorded many times. The rearrangement links TRBV5-1 to TRBJ2-7; 9 nucleotides align to TRBD1. The CDR3 spans 14 residues. CDR1 is SGHRS, CDR2 YFSETQ, per germline. Unmatched junction bases numbered 11, after V lost 4 bases and J lost 9 bases. CDR3 in DNA: TGCGCCAGCAGCGTAAATCCGGGACAGGGAGTGCAGTACTTC. This gives the protein CASSVNPGQGVQYF.

About this clonotype itself: This may stem from a read error, because a much larger clone lies one nucleotide away. Since the CDR3 does not end with the conserved phenylalanine or tryptophan, this likely comes from a read error. The chain joins TRBV12-3 or TRBV12-4 to TRBJ1-5, with D unresolved. The germline V and J ends were trimmed by 5 bases and 1 base, with 9 bases remaining between them. The CDR3 length is 14 residues. The CDR3 nucleotides read TGTGCCAGCAGTGGGCCCGGAAGCAATCAGCCCCAGCATTCT. Its protein is CASSGPGSNQPQHS.

This clonotype was observed many times. The rearrangement uses TRBV20-1 and TRBJ1-5; 8 bases are shared with TRBD1. Germline V gene sequence: CDR1 DFQATT, CDR2 SNEGSKA (reference sequence). The ends lost 6 bases at V and 2 bases at J; junction bases unmatched: 6. The CDR3 covers 14 residues. CDR3 sequence (DNA): TGCAGTGCACAGACAGGGGCGGGCAATCAGCCCCAGCATTTT. Amino acids: CSAQTGAGNQPQHF.

The chain couples TRBV27 to TRBJ2-5; 7 bases match TRBD2. The CDR3 consists of 13 residues. Germline assignment: CDR1 MNHEY and CDR2 SMNVEV (reference sequence). V gave up 5 bases and J gave up 5 bases; unmatched junction bases: 5. The CDR3 protein is CASSTDGGETQYF. Written as DNA, the CDR3 is TGTGCCAGCAGTACCGACGGGGGGGAGACCCAGTACTTC.

Points on this clonotype: A much bigger clone sits one base away, suggesting this may be a read error. Given the absence of the conserved phenylalanine or tryptophan at the CDR3 end, a read error is likely. CDR3 DNA: TGTGCCAGCAGCTTACTCCCAGCGGGGGGGAAGGATACGCAGTATCTT. Translation: CASSLLPAGGKDTQYL. The V and J genes are TRBV7-2 and TRBJ2-3; TRBD2 matches at 10 bases. Germline trimming cut 2 bases from V and 6 bases from J; bases unmatched to any gene: 8. The CDR3 has 16 residues. Germline lookup yields CDR1 SGHTA and CDR2 FQGNSA.

This clonotype was detected ten times or more. V usage is TRBV20-1 and J usage is TRBJ2-3; TRBD2 might be the D (6 bases). Per germline, CDR1 DFQATT and CDR2 SNEGSKA (reference sequence). V gave up 3 bases and J gave up 2 bases, with 15 bases separating them. This CDR3 contains 15 residues. CDR3 sequence reads: CSARFGQGLTDTQYF. The CDR3 bases are TGCAGTGCTAGGTTTGGCCAGGGACTCACAGATACGCAGTATTTT.

Remarks on this clonotype: It may be a read error: a sequence one base away is much more abundant. The chain couples TRBV18 to TRBJ1-6; 7 bases align to TRBD1. Germline CDR1 is KGHSH and CDR2 is LQKENI. The CDR3 runs to 16 residues. The trim removed 2 bases at V and 6 bases at J, leaving 7 bases unmatched. CDR3 DNA: TGTGCCAGCTCACCATCCGGGACAGCGAGTAATTCACCCCTCCACTTT. Amino acids: CASSPSGTASNSPLHF. Looking up the rest from reference TRBV18 and TRBJ1-6 gives the full variable domain: NAGVMQNPRHLVRRRGQEARLRCSPMKGHSHVYWYRQLPEEGLKFMVYLQKENIIDESGMPKERFSAEFPKEGPSILRIQQVVRGDSAAYFCASSPSGTASNSPLHFGNGTRLTVT.

The sample holds many counts of this clonotype. V is TRBV2 and J is TRBJ2-6; possible D gene TRBD2, 7 bases. The CDR3 contains 18 residues. V was shortened by 7 bases and J by 0 bases, with 19 bases between the two germline ends. The germline V gene has CDR1 SNHLY and CDR2 FYNNEI. CDR3: CASIGGPGGSSGANVLTF. CDR3 sequence (DNA): TGTGCCAGCATCGGGGGGCCGGGGGGCTCCTCTGGGGCCAACGTCCTGACTTTC.

On this clonotype: Possible read error: a much larger clone is one base away. The V call is TRBV5-4, the J call TRBJ2-2; the D gene could be TRBD1 or TRBD2 (5 bases each). The CDR3 length is 14 residues. Germline CDR1 and CDR2: SGHNT and YYREEE (reference sequence). The CDR3 DNA is TGTGCCAGCAGCTTAAGGCAGGGCACCGGGGAGCTGTGTTTT. The encoded protein is CASSLRQGTGELCF.

This clonotype was detected ten times or more. The rearrangement joins TRBV2 to TRBJ2-3; D is ambiguous. CDR1 SNHLY and CDR2 FYNNEI come from the germline V gene. The CDR3 runs 15 residues. The V end lost 6 bases, the J end lost 0 bases, and 13 bases lay between the germline ends. CDR3 region: CASSPELASTDTQYF. CDR3 DNA: TGTGCCAGCAGCCCGGAACTCGCTAGCACAGATACGCAGTATTTT.

Only one count was recorded for this clonotype. The chain combines TRBV5-1 with TRBJ1-1, with TRBD1 as a possible D gene (5 bases). The germline V gene has CDR1 SGHRS and CDR2 YFSETQ. Between the trimmed V and J ends, which lost 2 bases and 7 bases, there was a span of 12 bases. The CDR3 totals 13 residues. CDR3 DNA sequence: TGCGCCAGCAGCTTATCTGGTCAGGGTGAAGCTTTCTTT. The encoded protein is CASSLSGQGEAFF.

This clonotype has ten or more counts. This rearrangement joins TRBV3-1 to TRBJ2-1; 8 bases map to TRBD2. There are 14 residues in the CDR3. The junction had 7 bases not matched to a gene; V was cut back by 3 bases and J by 9 bases. The V gene's germline CDR1 is LGHDT and CDR2 YNNKEL (reference sequence). The CDR3 bases are TGTGCCAGCAGCCAGCTCAGCGGGAGAGGTGAGCAGTTCTTC. It encodes CASSQLSGRGEQFF.

This clonotype has ten or more counts. The rearrangement uses TRBV20-1 and TRBJ1-2; no clear D gene. Germline assignment: CDR1 DFQATT and CDR2 SNEGSKA (reference sequence). This CDR3 is 11 amino acids long. Trimming stripped 4 bases from V and 4 bases from J, with 7 bases between. CDR3 region: CSAIFSYGYTF. The CDR3 DNA reads as TGCAGTGCTATATTCAGCTATGGCTACACCTTC.

This chain links TRBV20-1 with TRBJ2-5, with D unclear. The V gene's germline CDR1 is DFQATT and CDR2 SNEGSKA (reference sequence). Trimming removed 0 bases at V and 0 bases at J, with 8 bases between. CDR3 length: 14 residues. CDR3 sequence: CSARDRQNQETQYF. In DNA form, the CDR3 reads TGCAGTGCTAGAGACAGACAAAACCAAGAGACCCAGTACTTC.

This clonotype was seen repeatedly, ten times or more. One end of the junction fails to match germline, which may point to a read error. The V and J genes are TRBV6-1 and TRBJ1-6; tentative D call: TRBD1 (5 bases). The CDR3 runs to 15 residues. CDR1 is MNHNS, CDR2 SASEGT, per germline. The CDR3 loop is CANSGDGGGNSPLHF. The CDR3 DNA sequence: TGTGCCAACAGTGGGGACGGGGGGGGTAATTCACCCCTCCACTTT.

The sample holds many counts of this clonotype. The V call is TRBV7-9, the J call TRBJ2-1; D may be TRBD1 or TRBD2 (6 bases each). Between the trimmed V and J ends, which lost 1 base and 6 bases, there was a span of 10 bases. Per germline, CDR1 SEHNR and CDR2 FQNEAQ (reference sequence). The CDR3 loop spans 14 amino acids. The CDR3 here is CASSLGGGLNEQFF. The CDR3 nucleotides read TGTGCCAGCAGCTTAGGTGGGGGGCTCAATGAGCAGTTCTTC. Filled out from reference TRBV7-9 and TRBJ2-1, the complete variable domain reads DTGVSQNPRHKITKRGQNVTFRCDPISEHNRLYWYRQTLGQGPEFLTYFQNEAQLEKSRLLSDRFSAERPKGSFSTLEIQRTEQGDSAMYLCASSLGGGLNEQFFGPGTRLTVL.

The gene calls are TRBV5-1 and TRBJ2-3; D may be TRBD2 (6 bases). Germline V lookup: CDR1 SGHRS, CDR2 YFSETQ. V gave up 3 bases and J gave up 2 bases, with 10 bases separating them. The CDR3 covers 14 residues. CDR3 loop: CASSYGDFTDTQYF. The CDR3 DNA reads TGCGCCAGCAGCTACGGGGACTTCACAGATACGCAGTATTTT.

This clonotype was seen many times. The junction departs from the called germline gene at one end, perhaps through a read error. The genes are TRBV27 and TRBJ2-5, with D perhaps matching TRBD2 (5 bases). This CDR3 comprises 15 residues. CDR1 and CDR2 from the germline V gene are MNHEY and SMNVEV (reference sequence). This CDR3 is CAGSEGPTSQETQYF. The CDR3 coding sequence is TGTGCCGGCAGTGAGGGCCCCACGTCCCAAGAGACCCAGTACTTC.